The next 16 T cell receptor beta chains were all read from a single sample in a study of T cell clonality in common variable immunodeficiency. Clones were read by immunoSEQ multiplex PCR, and TCRdb kept only the in-frame ones, dropping some. The specimen has about 39,000 clones, none found just once. What was sequenced was peripheral blood mononuclear cells. These receptors were obtained from a person aged 18 to 70 in good health.

This clone was seen many times. CDR3 DNA, as far as it was read: TGTGCCAGTAGTATATGGCAGGCAACTAATTCACCC. Protein product: CASSIWQATNSP. The full CDR3 reads CASSIWQATNSPLHF. J is TRBJ1-6 and V is TRBV19, with D unresolved. The read is 3 residues too short to cover the CDR3 end, so that end is filled in from the germline J gene. Germline V gives CDR1 LNHDA, CDR2 SQIVND (reference sequence). The length of the CDR3 is 15 residues. The V and J ends lost 2 bases and 6 bases respectively, with 11 bases between them. Full variable domain (rest looked up from reference TRBV19 and TRBJ1-6): DGGITQSPKYLFRKEGQNVTLSCEQNLNHDAMYWYRQDPGQGLRLIYYSQIVNDFQKGDIAEGYSVSREKKESFPLTVTSAQKNPTAFYLCASSIWQATNSPLHFGNGTRLTVT.

This clone was counted many times. The read terminates 3 residues ahead of where the CDR3 ends, so the germline J gene completes it. The chain recombines TRBV30 with TRBJ1-5; 7 nucleotides align to TRBD1. Losses at the gene ends were 3 bases for V and 4 bases for J; bases not matched to a gene: 3. Germline values: CDR1 GTSNPN, CDR2 SVGIG (reference sequence). This CDR3 has 13 residues. The CDR3 region is CAWSGDRNQPQHF. CDR3 DNA (partial): TGTGCCTGGAGCGGGGACAGAAATCAGCCC.

Ten or more counts support this clone. Sequencing ends 3 residues short of the CDR3 end; the germline J gene provides the rest. The V call is TRBV30, the J call TRBJ1-1; D gene unclear. The CDR3 is 11 residues long. The germline gives CDR1 GTSNPN, CDR2 SVGIG (reference sequence). Partial CDR3 DNA: TGTGCCTGGAGGTGGCAGGCAGAA. Translation: CAWRWQAE. The whole CDR3 protein reads CAWRWQAEAFF.

There are many counts of this clone. The missing CDR3 end, 3 residues past where the read stops, is filled in from the germline J gene. V and J are TRBV19 and TRBJ1-3; D is unclear. The CDR3 spans 17 residues. Per the germline V gene, CDR1 is LNHDA and CDR2 is SQIVND (reference sequence). Between the trimmed V and J ends, which lost 5 bases and 0 bases, there was a span of 17 bases. CDR3 DNA (partial): TGTGCCAGTAGTCCAAGGGCTCAGGCGACCTCTGGAAACACC. Its translation is CASSPRAQATSGNT. From start to end, the CDR3 is CASSPRAQATSGNTIYF.

There are many counts of this clone. The read ends 3 residues before the CDR3 terminus; that terminus is restored from the germline J gene. The chain links TRBV30 to TRBJ1-4; 9 nucleotides align to TRBD1. Looked up from germline, CDR1 is GTSNPN and CDR2 is SVGIG (reference sequence). The CDR3 contains 15 residues. After removal of 0 bases from V and 10 bases from J, the junction contained 9 bases not matched to a gene. CDR3 bases read: TGTGCCTGGAGTGTATCCGGGACAGGGAGACGAAAA. This translates into CAWSVSGTGRRK. The full-length CDR3 reads as CAWSVSGTGRRKLFF.

This clone was recorded many times. The CDR3 extends 3 residues past the end of the read, so its final part is completed from the germline J gene. The V gene is TRBV7-2, the J gene TRBJ2-3; D gene ambiguous. The CDR3 length is 12 residues. CDR1 SGHTA and CDR2 FQGNSA come from the germline V gene. Trimming left V 4 bases short and J 4 bases short, with 6 bases between. The CDR3: CASSSQSDTQYF. CDR3 DNA (partial): TGTGCCAGCAGCTCCCAGTCAGATACG.

This clone was observed at least ten times. The observed sequence ends 3 residues before the CDR3 terminus, with the missing tail filled in from the germline J gene. This sequence joins TRBV28 and TRBJ1-2, with D unclear. Trimming removed 6 bases from V and 4 bases from J, with 9 bases in between. This CDR3 is 12 amino acids long. Looked up from germline, CDR1 is MDHEN and CDR2 is SYDVKM. Incomplete CDR3 DNA: TGTGCCAGCAGCCCCCCTATCTATGGC. The encoded protein is CASSPPIYG. Given in full, the CDR3 is CASSPPIYGYTF.

For this clone: The junction departs from the called germline gene at one end, perhaps through a read error. The CDR3 end lies 3 residues beyond the end of the read and is filled in from the germline J gene. J is TRBJ2-5 and V is TRBV7-7; 8 bases fit TRBD1. The CDR3 sequence is 15 residues long. Germline CDR1 SSHAT, CDR2 FNYEAQ (reference sequence). The CDR3 loop reads CASSPRTGYTDTQYF. The sequenced CDR3 bases are TGCGCCAGCAGCCCCCGGACAGGGTACACAGATACC.

This clone was seen many times. The CDR3 DNA, read in part, is TGTGCCAGTAGTACGGGACTAGCCAAAAACATT. Protein product: CASSTGLAKNI. The entire CDR3 reads CASSTGLAKNIQYF. This chain connects TRBV19 to TRBJ2-4; maybe TRBD2 (6 bases). The read is 3 residues too short to cover the CDR3 end, so that end is filled in from the germline J gene. The CDR3 extends over 14 amino acids. CDR1 LNHDA and CDR2 SQIVND come from the germline V gene (reference sequence). Trimming removed 4 bases at V and 0 bases at J, with 7 bases between.

Comments on this clone: The CDR3 extends 3 residues past the end of the read, so its final part is completed from the germline J gene. The V gene is TRBV20-1, the J gene TRBJ1-2; the D is unclear. In germline, CDR1 is DFQATT, CDR2 SNEGSKA (reference sequence). This CDR3 is 17 amino acids long. The chain's CDR3 is CSARASPGLAGYNDYTF. The DNA read from the CDR3 is TGCAGTGCTAGAGCATCCCCCGGACTAGCGGGTTACAATGAC.

This clone was recorded a few times. The DNA ends 3 residues before the CDR3 does, and the rest of the CDR3 is filled in from the germline J gene. The chain recombines TRBV19 with TRBJ1-2; D unresolved. The CDR3 contains 15 residues. Germline assignment: CDR1 LNHDA and CDR2 SQIVND (reference sequence). The CDR3 DNA, read in part, is TGTGCCAGTACCCTTGACTGGGCGGGAGGGCTTGAC. Translating it yields CASTLDWAGGLD. The CDR3 as a whole reads CASTLDWAGGLDYTF.

This clone appeared many times. The read halts 3 residues ahead of the CDR3 end, with the missing end drawn from the germline J gene. The chain is built from TRBV12-3 or TRBV12-4 and TRBJ1-1, with 7 bases identical to TRBD1. V was clipped by 7 bases and J by 0 bases; unmatched bases: 2. The CDR3 length is 13 residues. CDR3 in amino acids: CASTGQLNTEAFF. The DNA read from the CDR3 is TGTGCCAGCACGGGACAGTTGAACACTGAA.

This clone has only a few counts. The part of the CDR3 DNA that was read is TGTGCCAGCGCGAAACAGTTAACCTCCTACGAG. Its protein is CASAKQLTSYE. Given in full, the CDR3 is CASAKQLTSYEQYF. The rearrangement uses TRBV5-6 and TRBJ2-7; D is undetermined. The read is 3 residues too short to cover the CDR3 end, so that end is filled in from the germline J gene. The germline V gene encodes CDR1 SGHDT and CDR2 YYEEEE. V dropped 7 bases and J dropped 0 bases, with 14 bases sitting between them. This CDR3 has 14 residues.

This clone was seen ten or more times. Coverage ceases 3 residues before the CDR3 finishes, and the germline J gene fills in the end. This chain links TRBV2 with TRBJ2-1; D is perhaps TRBD2 (6 bases). Germline CDR1 is SNHLY and CDR2 is FYNNEI. This CDR3 is 14 amino acids long. Trimming cost V 8 bases and J 1 base, with 12 bases left between them. CDR3 residues: CASGQAGSYNEQFF. The part of the CDR3 DNA that was read is TGTGCCAGCGGCCAAGCGGGTTCCTACAATGAG.

This clone appeared many times. The read ends 3 residues early relative to the CDR3; the germline J gene fills the gap. The gene calls are TRBV7-3 and TRBJ2-6; maybe TRBD1 (6 bases). This CDR3 spans 16 amino acids. Germline CDR1 SGHTA, CDR2 FQGTGA. V shed 0 bases and J shed 4 bases, with 10 bases lying between them. This chain's CDR3 is CASSLTGGFGANVLTF. The CDR3 bases that were read are TGTGCCAGCAGCTTAACAGGGGGTTTCGGGGCCAACGTC.

This clone was detected ten times or more. The read ends 3 residues early relative to the CDR3; the germline J gene fills the gap. The rearrangement joins TRBV5-6 to TRBJ2-5; TRBD2 might be the D (5 bases). The CDR3 is 14 amino acids. Germline CDR1 SGHDT, CDR2 YYEEEE. V was trimmed by 4 bases and J by 4 bases, leaving 14 bases between them. CDR3 sequence: CASSTPPSGETQYF. CDR3 DNA (partial): TGTGCCAGCAGCACCCCCCCGAGCGGAGAGACC.